This TCR beta chain stems from a study of siplizumab effects on memory and regulatory T cells. Study-wide findings and caveats: On average, about 69% of mappable alloreactive CD4+ clones were Treg-derived under siplizumab, against about 30% in controls.

V was pared by 0 bases and J by 1 base, with 11 bases between. The CDR3 sequence is 16 residues long. CDR1 SGHVS and CDR2 FNYEAQ come from the germline V gene. Clones were read by immunoSEQ multiplex PCR, and TCRdb kept only the in-frame ones, dropping some. Here the sample spans fewer than 85,000 clones, approximately 95% being singletons. About this clone itself: The antigen is not known.

Sequencing was carried out using CD8+ T cells sorted from blood. This TCR was recovered from a human donor in good health. This chain connects TRBV7-6 to TRBJ2-3, with unresolved D. CDR3 in amino acids: CASSLAKPPGTDTQYF. CDR3 DNA sequence: TGTGCCAGCAGCTTAGCGAAACCCCCGGGCACAGATACGCAGTATTTT. The whole variable domain, remainder taken from reference TRBV7-6 and TRBJ2-3, is GAGVSQSPRYKVTKRGQDVALRCDPISGHVSLYWYRQALGQGPEFLTYFNYEAQQDKSGLPNDRFSAERPEGSISTLTIQRTEQRDSAMYRCASSLAKPPGTDTQYFGPGTRLTVL.